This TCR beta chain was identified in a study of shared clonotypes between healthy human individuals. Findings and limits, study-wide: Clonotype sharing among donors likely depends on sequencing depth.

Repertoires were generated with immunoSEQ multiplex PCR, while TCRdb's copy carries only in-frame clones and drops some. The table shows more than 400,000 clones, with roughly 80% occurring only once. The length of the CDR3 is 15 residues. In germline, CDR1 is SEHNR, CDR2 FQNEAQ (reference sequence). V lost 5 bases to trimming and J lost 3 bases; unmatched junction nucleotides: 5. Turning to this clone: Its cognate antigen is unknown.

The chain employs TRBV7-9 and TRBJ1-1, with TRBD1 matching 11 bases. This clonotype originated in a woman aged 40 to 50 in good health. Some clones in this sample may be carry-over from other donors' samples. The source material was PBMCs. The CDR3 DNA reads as TGTGCCAGCAGCCGATGGACAGGGGGCGACACTGAAGCTTTCTTT. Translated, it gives CASSRWTGGDTEAFF.